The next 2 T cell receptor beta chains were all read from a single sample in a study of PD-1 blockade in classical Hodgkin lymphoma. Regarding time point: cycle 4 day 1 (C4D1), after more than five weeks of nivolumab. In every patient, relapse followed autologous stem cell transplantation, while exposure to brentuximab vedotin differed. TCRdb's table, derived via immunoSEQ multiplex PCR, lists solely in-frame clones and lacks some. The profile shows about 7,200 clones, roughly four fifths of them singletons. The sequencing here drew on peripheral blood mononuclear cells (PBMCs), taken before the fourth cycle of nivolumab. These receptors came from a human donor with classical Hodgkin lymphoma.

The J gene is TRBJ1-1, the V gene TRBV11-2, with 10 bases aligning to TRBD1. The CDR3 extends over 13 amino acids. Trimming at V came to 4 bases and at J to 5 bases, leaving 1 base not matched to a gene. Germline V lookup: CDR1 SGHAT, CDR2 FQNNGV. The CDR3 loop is CASSWGQGTEAFF. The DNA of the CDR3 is TGTGCCAGCAGCTGGGGACAGGGGACTGAAGCTTTCTTT.

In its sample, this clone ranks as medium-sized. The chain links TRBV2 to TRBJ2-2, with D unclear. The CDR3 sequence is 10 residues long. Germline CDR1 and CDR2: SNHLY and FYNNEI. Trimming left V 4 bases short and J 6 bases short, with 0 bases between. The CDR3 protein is CASSAGELFF. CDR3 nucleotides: TGTGCCAGCAGTGCCGGGGAGCTGTTTTTT.